This T cell receptor beta chain derives from a study of shared clonotypes between healthy human individuals. Germline V gene data show CDR1 as MNHNS and CDR2 as SASEGT. The CDR3 is 14 amino acids. The V end was cut by 6 bases, the J end by 8 bases, with 14 bases between. Whole-study findings and limits: Blood alone was sampled, and tissue repertoires likely differ.

Points on this clone: Its matching antigen is unknown.

Naive CD4+ cells were CD45RA-selected; the remaining cells were memory. Replicate PCRs from sorted subsets contained about 0.2 ug DNA, which is 31,000 or so T cell genomes. The table came from immunoSEQ multiplex PCR; TCRdb's copy has only in-frame clones and leaves some out. The sample consists of 2 million to 3 million clones, under 95% of them appearing once. Sequenced: naive CD4+ T cells from PBMCs. Subset: CD45RA+ positively selected. This sequence originates from a young man in good health. Some clones in this sample may be carry-over from other donors' samples. The V and J genes are TRBV6-1 and TRBJ1-6, with a possible D match to TRBD1 (5 bases). The DNA of the CDR3 is TGTGCCAGCAGCCGTCGAGGGGAAGATTCACCCCTCCACTTT. Protein: CASSRRGEDSPLHF.